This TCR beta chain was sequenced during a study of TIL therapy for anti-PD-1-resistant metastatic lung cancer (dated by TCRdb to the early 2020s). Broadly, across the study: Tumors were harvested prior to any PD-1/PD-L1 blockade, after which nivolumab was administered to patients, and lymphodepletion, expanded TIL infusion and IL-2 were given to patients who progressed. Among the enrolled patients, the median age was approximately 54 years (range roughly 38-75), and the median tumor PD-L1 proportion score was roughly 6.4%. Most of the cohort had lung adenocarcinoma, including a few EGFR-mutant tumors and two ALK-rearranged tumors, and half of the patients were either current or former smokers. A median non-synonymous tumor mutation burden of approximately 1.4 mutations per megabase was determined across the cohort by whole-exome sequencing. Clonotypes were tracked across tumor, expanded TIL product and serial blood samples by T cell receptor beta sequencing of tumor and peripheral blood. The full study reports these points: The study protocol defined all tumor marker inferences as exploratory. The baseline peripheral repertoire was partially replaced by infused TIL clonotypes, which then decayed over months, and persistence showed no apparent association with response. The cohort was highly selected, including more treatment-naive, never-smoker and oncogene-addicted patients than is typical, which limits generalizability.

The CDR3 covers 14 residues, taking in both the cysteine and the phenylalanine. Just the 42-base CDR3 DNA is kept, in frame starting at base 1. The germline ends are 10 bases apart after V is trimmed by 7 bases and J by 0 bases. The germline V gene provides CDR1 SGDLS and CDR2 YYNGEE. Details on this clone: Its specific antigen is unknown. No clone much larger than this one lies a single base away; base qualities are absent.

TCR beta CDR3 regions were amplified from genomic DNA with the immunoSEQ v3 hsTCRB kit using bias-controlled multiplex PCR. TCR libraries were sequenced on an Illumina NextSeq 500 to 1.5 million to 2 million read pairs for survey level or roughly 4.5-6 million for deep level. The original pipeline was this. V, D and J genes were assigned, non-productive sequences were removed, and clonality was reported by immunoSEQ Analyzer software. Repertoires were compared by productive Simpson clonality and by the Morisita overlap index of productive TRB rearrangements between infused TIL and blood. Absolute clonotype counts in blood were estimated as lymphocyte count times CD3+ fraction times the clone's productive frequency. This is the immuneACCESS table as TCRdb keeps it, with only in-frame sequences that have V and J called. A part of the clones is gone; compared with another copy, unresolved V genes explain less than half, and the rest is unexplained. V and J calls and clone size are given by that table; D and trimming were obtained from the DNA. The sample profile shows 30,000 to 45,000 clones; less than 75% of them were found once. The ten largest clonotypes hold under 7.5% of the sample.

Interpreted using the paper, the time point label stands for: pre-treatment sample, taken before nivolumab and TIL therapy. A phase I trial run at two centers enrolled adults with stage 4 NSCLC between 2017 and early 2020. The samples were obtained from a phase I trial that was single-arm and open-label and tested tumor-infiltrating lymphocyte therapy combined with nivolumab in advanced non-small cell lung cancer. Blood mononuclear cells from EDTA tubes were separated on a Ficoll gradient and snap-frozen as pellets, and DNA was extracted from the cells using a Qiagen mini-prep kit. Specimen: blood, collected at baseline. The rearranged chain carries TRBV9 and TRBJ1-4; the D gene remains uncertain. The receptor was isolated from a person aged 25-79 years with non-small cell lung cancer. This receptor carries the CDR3 CASGSAATNEKLFF. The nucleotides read TGTGCCAGCGGGTCGGCTGCAACTAATGAAAAACTGTTTTTT.